This TCR beta chain stems from a study of blood T cell repertoires in COVID-19 (TCRdb year 2020). Notes on the research overall: Samples covering the acute and convalescent phases of COVID-19 were provided by collaborators in the United States, Italy and Spain. Deeply sampled blood TCRbeta repertoires from subjects exposed to, actively infected with, or recovered from COVID-19 were included in the dataset. A freely available public database, intended as a resource for researchers studying the immune response to SARS-CoV-2, is where the repertoires were released. The sample metadata nearly always contained a de-identified subject ID, COVID-19 status, age in years and sex. The material from the prospective study consisted of cDNA or gDNA derived from T cells, B-cell-depleted T cells, or PBMCs. The samples were drawn from the first 160 participants of the ongoing ImmuneRACE study and from 950 to 1,500 subjects provided by 6 global collaborators. HLA class I and class II types, where available, came from metadata supplied by the sample provider rather than from assay-based typing.

One collaborating source in Seattle enrolled patients during active infection and followed them longitudinally through the course of disease. Each collaborating institution followed its own protocols to collect whole blood in K2EDTA tubes. For TCRbeta analysis, collaborator samples were shipped as frozen whole blood, as isolated PBMCs, or as DNA extracted from either sample type. TCRbeta CDR3 regions were amplified from genomic DNA using the immunoSEQ Assay, a bias-controlled multiplex PCR. Per the original workflow: The number of nucleated cells in each sample was estimated by amplification of reference gene primers within the assay. Sequence reads were collapsed and filtered to measure the absolute abundance of every unique TCRbeta CDR3 rearrangement. For each sample, productive Simpson clonality was calculated as the square root of Simpson's diversity index over productive rearrangements. This is the immuneACCESS table as TCRdb keeps it, with only in-frame sequences that have V and J called. A part of the clones is gone; compared with another copy, unresolved V genes explain less than half, and the rest is unexplained. That table furnishes V, J and clone size, whereas the DNA furnished D and trimming. This sample has some 350,000 clones in its table, and around 90% of those were observed once. Less than 3.5% of the sample rests with the top ten.

Comment on this clone: Its antigen is still unknown. Base qualities are not at hand, and no much larger clone is one base apart.

General findings and caveats noted by the study authors: Clinical and demographic metadata were provided uncurated, with the amount varying by source and participant.

This clonotype was obtained from a woman aged 30 to 39 with COVID-19, enrolled during active disease. The sample comprised peripheral blood.

The CDR3 corresponds to CASSQGDYNSPLHF. The DNA reads TGTGCCAGCAGTCAGGGGGATTATAATTCACCCCTCCACTTT. This sequence uses TRBV5-4 and TRBJ1-6, with 7 central nucleotides matching TRBD1. V is cut back by 5 bases and J by 4 bases, with 3 bases in the junction unmatched. The germline V gene (reference sequence) gives CDR1 as SGHNT and CDR2 as YYREEE. The CDR3 runs 14 amino acids, cysteine and phenylalanine included. Of the read, only the CDR3 DNA is kept; its 42 bases are in frame from base 1.